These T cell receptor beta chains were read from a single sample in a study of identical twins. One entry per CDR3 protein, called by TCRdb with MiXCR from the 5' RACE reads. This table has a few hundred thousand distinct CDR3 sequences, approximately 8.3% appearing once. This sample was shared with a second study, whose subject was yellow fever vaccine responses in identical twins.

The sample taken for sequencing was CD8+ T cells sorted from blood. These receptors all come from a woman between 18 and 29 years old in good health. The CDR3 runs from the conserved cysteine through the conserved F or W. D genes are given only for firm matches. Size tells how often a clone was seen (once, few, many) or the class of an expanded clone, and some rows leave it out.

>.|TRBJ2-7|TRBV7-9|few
CASSPEERGSIEQYF
TGTGCCAGCAGCCCCGAGGAGAGGGGGTCAATTGAGCAGTACTTC
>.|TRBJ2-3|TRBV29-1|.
CSVKTSTDTQYF
TGCAGCGTAAAGACTAGCACAGATACGCAGTATTTT
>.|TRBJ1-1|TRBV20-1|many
CSARFRYSYEAFF
TGCAGTGCTAGATTTAGGTACAGTTATGAAGCTTTCTTT
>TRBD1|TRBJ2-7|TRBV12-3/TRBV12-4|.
CASSLPGQHSYEQYF
TGTGCCAGCAGTTTACCGGGACAGCACTCCTACGAGCAGTACTTC
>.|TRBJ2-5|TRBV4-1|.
CASSQPQETQYF
TGCGCCAGCAGCCAACCACAAGAGACCCAGTACTTC
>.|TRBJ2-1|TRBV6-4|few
CASSDGGANEQFF
TGTGCCAGCAGTGACGGAGGGGCCAATGAGCAGTTCTTC
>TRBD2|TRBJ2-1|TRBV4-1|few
CASSLLAGAGNEQFF
TGCGCCAGCAGCCTCTTAGCGGGGGCGGGGAATGAGCAGTTCTTC
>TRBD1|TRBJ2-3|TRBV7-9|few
CVTDRVTTDTQYF
TGTGTCACTGACAGGGTAACCACAGATACGCAGTATTTT
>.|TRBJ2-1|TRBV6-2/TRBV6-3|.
CASSRRWDGRVNEQFF
TGTGCCAGCAGTCGCCGATGGGACGGGAGAGTAAATGAGCAGTTCTTC
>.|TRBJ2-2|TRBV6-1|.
CASDGGGGGELFF
TGTGCCAGCGACGGTGGCGGTGGCGGGGAGCTGTTTTTT
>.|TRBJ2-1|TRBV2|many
CASRGSPYEQFF
TGTGCCAGCAGGGGAAGCCCATATGAGCAGTTCTTC
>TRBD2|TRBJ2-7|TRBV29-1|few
CSVEGSGRANNEQYF
TGCAGCGTTGAGGGGAGCGGGAGGGCCAACAACGAGCAGTACTTC
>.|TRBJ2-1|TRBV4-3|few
CASSQDRSSEQFF
TGCGCCAGCAGCCAAGATCGGAGCTCCGAGCAGTTCTTC
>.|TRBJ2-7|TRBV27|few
CASSPQTGSYEQYF
TGTGCCAGCAGTCCCCAGACAGGCTCCTACGAGCAGTACTTC
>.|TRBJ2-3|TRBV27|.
CASSSSRGSADTQYF
TGTGCCAGCAGTTCGTCCCGGGGTTCGGCAGATACGCAGTATTTT
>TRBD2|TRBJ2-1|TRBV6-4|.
CASSDGGVVQFF
TGTGCCAGCAGTGACGGGGGGGTTGTGCAGTTCTTC
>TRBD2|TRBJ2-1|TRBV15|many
CATSSLPTTSGVWNEQFF
TGTGCCACCAGCAGTCTACCCACGACTAGCGGAGTGTGGAATGAGCAGTTCTTC
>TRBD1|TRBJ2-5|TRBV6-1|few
CASKPTGVGLQETQYF
TGTGCCAGCAAACCGACAGGGGTGGGGTTACAAGAGACCCAGTACTTC
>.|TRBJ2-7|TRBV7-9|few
CASSRLEGQYF
TGTGCCAGCAGCCGCCTTGAGGGGCAGTACTTC
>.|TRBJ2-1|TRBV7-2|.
CASSLATDSEQFF
TGTGCCAGCAGCTTAGCCACCGACAGTGAGCAGTTCTTC
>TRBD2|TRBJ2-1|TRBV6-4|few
CASSDSGGGAYNEQFF
TGTGCCAGCAGTGACTCGGGCGGGGGGGCCTACAATGAGCAGTTCTTC
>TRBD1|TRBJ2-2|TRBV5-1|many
CASSLKGARELFF
TGCGCCAGCAGCTTGAAGGGGGCGCGGGAGCTGTTTTTT